This TCR beta chain was recorded in a study of OX40 agonist ivuxolimab in advanced cancers. CDR1 is SGHDN and CDR2 is FVKESK in the germline V gene. There are 13 residues in the CDR3. The V gene lost 2 bases and the J gene lost 5 bases, with 9 bases spanning the gap. Regarding this clone: Other DNA variants within this sample encode the same CDR3.

Method: immunoSEQ multiplex PCR; TCRdb's copy keeps in-frame clones and lacks some. This table has roughly 48,000 clones, about four fifths appearing once. The sample consisted of CD4+ or CD8+ T cells sorted from blood, taken in a trial of the OX40 agonist ivuxolimab. The V gene is TRBV14, the J gene TRBJ1-1; the D gene is possibly TRBD1 (6 bases). The clonotype originates from an adult with an advanced solid tumor such as melanoma, head and neck, liver or kidney cancer. The CDR3 is CASSQNRDTEAFF. In DNA, the CDR3 is TGTGCCAGCAGCCAAAACAGGGATACTGAAGCTTTCTTT.